One sample yielded the 27 T cell receptor beta chains listed below, sequenced in a study of naive and memory T cell subsets. The beta constant-region primer was an equimolar mix of two oligonucleotides covering TRBC1 and TRBC2. Nested alpha and beta constant-region primers with the SP2 primer drove four PCR rounds on ligated cDNA. From the UMI-ligation and nested PCR reads, TCRdb called clonotypes with MiXCR, one entry per CDR3 protein. The table has over 100,000 distinct CDR3 sequences, over 30% seen once; the top ten hold more than 0.8%. Sequencing was performed on central memory CD4+ T cells from blood. The receptors derive from a human donor in good health.

This clonotype was seen a handful of times. V is TRBV29-1 and J is TRBJ2-5, with D perhaps TRBD2 (6 bases). Germline V gene data show CDR1 as SQVTM and CDR2 as ANQGSEA. The CDR3 length is 13 residues. Trimming pared 3 bases from V and 6 bases from J, leaving 14 bases between. CDR3 sequence (DNA): TGCAGCGTTGATCACCGGGGGAAGAAGACCCAGTACTTC. This translates into CSVDHRGKKTQYF.

CDR3 nucleotide sequence: TGTGCCAGCAGCAACCTCGAGGGGCGTAATGAGCAGTTCTTC. Translated, it gives CASSNLEGRNEQFF. The chain has TRBV7-3 and TRBJ2-1; D could derive from TRBD1 or TRBD2 (5 bases each). The CDR3 consists of 14 residues. V was pared by 5 bases and J by 7 bases, with 15 bases between. CDR1 and CDR2 from the germline V gene are SGHTA and FQGTGA.

As concerns this clonotype: One end of the junction does not line up with germline, which may come from a read error. The chain has TRBV6-5 and TRBJ2-2; D perhaps matches TRBD2 (5 bases). Germline V gene data show CDR1 as MNHEY and CDR2 as SVGAGI. This CDR3 spans 14 amino acids. The CDR3 spells CASSWMSYTGELLF. The CDR3 DNA follows: TGTGCCAGCAGTTGGATGTCTTACACCGGGGAGCTGCTTTTT.

In its sample, this clonotype was seen many times. The rearrangement joins TRBV28 to TRBJ1-1; TRBD1 might be the D (6 bases). V dropped 5 bases and J dropped 3 bases, with 13 bases sitting between them. The CDR3 length is 14 residues. Germline V CDR1 and CDR2: MDHEN, SYDVKM. This CDR3 is CASSPSDRYTEAFF. The DNA of the CDR3 is TGTGCCAGCAGTCCTAGCGACAGGTACACTGAAGCTTTCTTT.

This clonotype has at least ten counts. The chain couples TRBV10-3 to TRBJ1-1; no firm D call. This CDR3 is built from 14 residues. Trimming shortened V by 10 bases and J by 2 bases, and 17 bases separated the two germline ends. Germline lookup yields CDR1 ENHRY and CDR2 SYGVKD. This chain's CDR3 is CATRLSGYNTEAFF. The CDR3 region has the DNA TGTGCCACCAGACTTAGCGGTTATAACACTGAAGCTTTCTTT.

This clonotype was counted many times. CDR3 region: CASTSVLNYEQYF. The CDR3 nucleotides are TGTGCCAGCACGTCCGTTCTGAACTACGAGCAGTACTTC. The chain has TRBV6-1 and TRBJ2-7; no clear D gene. Germline values: CDR1 MNHNS, CDR2 SASEGT. The V end lost 7 bases, the J end lost 3 bases, and 13 bases lay between the germline ends. This CDR3 is built from 13 residues.

A few counts support this clonotype. This chain connects TRBV27 to TRBJ1-6, with D hard to call. This CDR3 region has 14 residues. Germline values: CDR1 MNHEY, CDR2 SMNVEV (reference sequence). The V end was cut by 3 bases, the J end by 6 bases, with 9 bases between. The CDR3 region is CASSLRHPNSPLHF. In DNA form, the CDR3 reads TGTGCCAGCAGTTTGCGACACCCTAATTCACCCCTCCACTTT.

Here the CDR3 reads CSARSLYRGFPYEQYF. CDR3 bases: TGCAGTGCTAGAAGCCTGTACAGAGGCTTCCCCTACGAGCAGTACTTC. The chain couples TRBV20-1 to TRBJ2-7; D remains unclear. The V and J ends lost 2 bases and 2 bases respectively, with 19 bases between them. CDR1 DFQATT and CDR2 SNEGSKA come from the germline V gene (reference sequence). The CDR3 loop spans 16 amino acids.

This clonotype has a handful of counts. V is TRBV28 and J is TRBJ2-6; 11 bases align to TRBD2. The CDR3 consists of 19 residues. From germline, CDR1 is MDHEN and CDR2 SYDVKM. Unmatched junction bases numbered 11, after V lost 5 bases and J lost 2 bases. CDR3 nucleotides: TGTGCCAGCAGTCCTTTAGCGGGAGGGCCGAATGCTGGGGCCAACGTCCTGACTTTC. As protein: CASSPLAGGPNAGANVLTF.

CDR3 nucleotides: TGTGCCAGCAGGGCGGGGTCCCACGAGCAGTACTTC. Amino acid sequence: CASRAGSHEQYF. The chain recombines TRBV27 with TRBJ2-7; D is perhaps TRBD2 (6 bases). This CDR3 contains 12 residues. Trimming removed 6 bases at V and 5 bases at J, with 11 bases between. Germline CDR1 MNHEY, CDR2 SMNVEV (reference sequence).

The V call is TRBV12-3 or TRBV12-4, the J call TRBJ2-3, with 9 bases aligning to TRBD2. The ends lost 4 bases at V and 6 bases at J; junction bases unmatched: 5. This CDR3 contains 14 residues. CDR3 amino acids: CASSYSGSVDTQYF. The CDR3 region has the DNA TGTGCCAGCAGTTATAGCGGGAGTGTCGATACGCAGTATTTT.

The chain's CDR3 is CASSLASLVADTQYF. CDR3 coding DNA: TGTGCCAGCAGCTTAGCGAGCCTAGTGGCAGATACGCAGTATTTT. The chain has TRBV7-9 and TRBJ2-3, with D hard to call. The V end was cut by 0 bases, the J end by 4 bases, with 11 bases between. CDR3 size: 15 residues. CDR1 SEHNR and CDR2 FQNEAQ come from the germline V gene (reference sequence).

The sample holds a few counts of this clonotype. V gene TRBV28 combines with J gene TRBJ2-2; D is perhaps TRBD2 (6 bases). Trimming stripped 5 bases from V and 6 bases from J, with 7 bases between. This CDR3 has 12 residues. Germline V gene sequence: CDR1 MDHEN, CDR2 SYDVKM. As DNA, the CDR3 is TGTGCCAGCAGTCGGAGGGCCGGGGAGCTGTTTTTT. This encodes CASSRRAGELFF.

The chain has TRBV6-6 and TRBJ2-7; tentative D call: TRBD1 (6 bases). The CDR3 is 15 residues long. Trimming cost V 5 bases and J 3 bases, with 17 bases left between them. In germline, CDR1 is MNHNY, CDR2 SVGAGI (reference sequence). The CDR3 nucleotides are TGTGCCAGCAGTGGGTTTGACAGGTTAAACTACGAGCAGTACTTC. Its protein is CASSGFDRLNYEQYF.

The genes are TRBV12-3 or TRBV12-4 and TRBJ1-2; TRBD1 aligns across 7 bases. V gave up 4 bases and J gave up 1 base; unmatched junction bases: 3. This CDR3 spans 14 amino acids. The CDR3 region has the DNA TGTGCCAGCAGTTCAACAGGGGATAACTATGGCTACACCTTC. This gives the protein CASSSTGDNYGYTF.

This clonotype has a handful of counts. This sequence joins TRBV7-8 and TRBJ1-2; no clear D gene. This CDR3 spans 15 amino acids. V was shortened by 1 base and J by 3 bases, with 12 bases between the two germline ends. Germline CDR1 and CDR2: SGHVS and FQNEAQ. The CDR3 nucleotides are TGTGCCAGCAGCTTAGGTCAGAAACCCTACTATGGCTACACCTTC. It encodes CASSLGQKPYYGYTF.

The rearrangement joins TRBV28 to TRBJ1-6, with D unresolved. V lost 4 bases and J lost 9, with 22 bases in between. The CDR3 has 17 residues. Germline CDR1 reads MDHEN; CDR2 reads SYDVKM. CDR3 region: CASSSPGETSFGSPLHF. The CDR3 nucleotides read TGTGCCAGCAGTTCCCCCGGGGAGACCAGTTTTGGTTCACCCCTCCACTTT.

This clonotype was recorded a few times. V and J are TRBV6-6 and TRBJ2-7, with D perhaps given as TRBD1 or TRBD2 (5 bases each). Trimming left V 4 bases short and J 4 bases short, with 20 bases between. The germline gives CDR1 MNHNY, CDR2 SVGAGI (reference sequence). CDR3 length: 16 residues. This chain's CDR3 is CASSLSPGGGGYEQYF. CDR3 DNA sequence: TGTGCCAGCAGTTTATCGCCAGGTGGGGGTGGGTACGAGCAGTACTTC.

The V gene is TRBV12-3 or TRBV12-4, the J gene TRBJ2-4; 8 nucleotides agree with TRBD2. The V segment lost 4 bases and the J segment 8 bases; nucleotides outside the gene matches: 13. The CDR3 runs to 16 residues. CDR3 nucleotides: TGTGCCAGCAGTTCAGGGACTAGGGGGGGAAGTGACATTCAGTACTTC. Protein product: CASSSGTRGGSDIQYF.

The chain employs TRBV29-1 and TRBJ1-2; D gene ambiguous. The length of the CDR3 is 11 residues. Deletions cut 6 bases from V and 2 bases from J, with 7 bases between. Looked up from germline, CDR1 is SQVTM and CDR2 is ANQGSEA. CDR3 nucleotide sequence: TGCAGCGTAGACACCAACTATGGCTACACCTTC. This gives the protein CSVDTNYGYTF.

This clonotype was recorded many times. CDR3: CSAWTGTYGYTF. As DNA, the CDR3 is TGCAGTGCTTGGACAGGGACGTATGGCTACACCTTC. The gene calls are TRBV20-1 and TRBJ1-2; 8 bases map to TRBD1. Germline CDR1 is DFQATT and CDR2 is SNEGSKA (reference sequence). Losses at the gene ends were 5 bases for V and 5 bases for J; bases not matched to a gene: 4. This CDR3 comprises 12 residues.

The chain recombines TRBV20-1 with TRBJ2-5, with D perhaps TRBD1 (5 bases). V lost 5 bases and J 1 base, leaving 14 bases between the germline ends. Germline CDR1 reads DFQATT; CDR2 reads SNEGSKA (reference sequence). The CDR3 sequence is 14 residues long. CDR3: CSAPPGGAQETQYF. The CDR3 DNA sequence: TGCAGTGCTCCACCCGGTGGGGCCCAAGAGACCCAGTACTTC.

In nucleotides, the CDR3 is TGCAGTGCTCTTTCGCAGGCAGGGGATAACTATGGCTACACCTTC. Residues: CSALSQAGDNYGYTF. The rearrangement uses TRBV20-1 and TRBJ1-2, with a possible D match to TRBD1 (6 bases). This CDR3 is built from 15 residues. The V end lost 5 bases, the J end lost 1 base, and 17 bases lay between the germline ends. CDR1 and CDR2 from the germline V gene are DFQATT and SNEGSKA (reference sequence).

The rearrangement links TRBV29-1 to TRBJ1-4; possible D gene TRBD1, 5 bases. The CDR3 is 12 residues long. Between the trimmed V and J ends, which lost 4 bases and 8 bases, there was a span of 11 bases. Germline CDR1 and CDR2: SQVTM and ANQGSEA. DNA of the CDR3: TGCAGCGTTGCAGGGTCCGGAGAAAAACTGTTTTTT. Its translation: CSVAGSGEKLFF.

This clonotype was observed a few times. The chain joins TRBV30 to TRBJ1-5; D is unclear. The length of the CDR3 is 14 residues. Germline V gives CDR1 GTSNPN, CDR2 SVGIG (reference sequence). Trimming removed 3 bases from V and 7 bases from J, with 16 bases in between. The CDR3 reads CAWSGVGGLQPQHF. The DNA for the CDR3 is TGTGCCTGGAGCGGGGTGGGAGGGTTGCAGCCCCAGCATTTT.

The rearrangement joins TRBV28 to TRBJ1-1, with TRBD1 as a possible D gene (6 bases). Between the trimmed V and J ends, which lost 7 bases and 7 bases, there was a span of 13 bases. This CDR3 is built from 12 residues. Per germline, CDR1 MDHEN and CDR2 SYDVKM. CDR3 nucleotide sequence: TGTGCCAGCAACCAAAACAGGGTTGAAGCTTTCTTT. Protein product: CASNQNRVEAFF.

V and J are TRBV29-1 and TRBJ2-7, with 12 bases lining up with TRBD2. The V gene's germline CDR1 is SQVTM and CDR2 ANQGSEA. The junction had 14 bases not matched to a gene; V was cut back by 6 bases and J by 2 bases. This CDR3 contains 17 residues. CDR3 residues: CSVGGLAGGPLAYEQYF. The DNA for the CDR3 is TGCAGCGTCGGAGGGCTAGCGGGAGGGCCCCTGGCCTACGAGCAGTACTTC.